This entry is about one TCR beta chain. Data came from immunoSEQ multiplex PCR; TCRdb stores just in-frame clones and leaves some out. The sample contains roughly 150,000 clones, about nine tenths of which appear only once. V was trimmed by 3 bases and J by 0 bases, leaving 9 bases between them. Germline CDR1 is SQVTM and CDR2 is ANQGSEA. This CDR3 has 14 residues. These data belong to a study of blood T cell repertoires in COVID-19. The chain links TRBV29-1 to TRBJ2-1, with D tentatively TRBD1 (6 bases). The receptor was derived from a man between 18 and 35 years old with COVID-19, enrolled during active disease. Material for sequencing was peripheral blood. The CDR3 nucleotides read TGCAGCGTTGAGCCCAGGGGCTCCTACAATGAGCAGTTCTTC. It is translated as CSVEPRGSYNEQFF.